This T cell receptor (beta chain) was identified during a study of blood T cell repertoires in COVID-19. Study information: Samples representing acute and convalescent COVID-19 were sourced from the United States, Italy and Spain.

The junction had 5 bases not matched to a gene; V was cut back by 9 bases and J by 3 bases. The CDR3 contains 13 residues. Germline CDR1 reads LNHDA; CDR2 reads SQIVND (reference sequence). Some clones are missing from TCRdb's copy, which holds only in-frame ones; the method was immunoSEQ multiplex PCR. The data hold approximately 200,000 clones, with 86% observed a single time. The specimen was PBMCs or T cells enriched from blood (not recorded which). The gene calls are TRBV19 and TRBJ1-1; TRBD1 agrees at 9 bases. The receptor was isolated from a woman in her 30s who had recovered from COVID-19. The CDR3 DNA sequence: TGTGCCAGCAATAGGGACAGGGACACTGAAGCTTTCTTT. This codes for CASNRDRDTEAFF. The whole variable domain, filled in from reference TRBV19 and TRBJ1-1, reads DGGITQSPKYLFRKEGQNVTLSCEQNLNHDAMYWYRQDPGQGLRLIYYSQIVNDFQKGDIAEGYSVSREKKESFPLTVTSAQKNPTAFYLCASNRDRDTEAFFGQGTRLTVV.